This TCR beta chain was documented in a study of regulatory T cells in long-lasting Graves disease. Comments on this clonotype: A much larger clone lies a single base off, so this may be a read error.

Time point of the sample: newly diagnosed GD, antithyroid drugs for less than 3 months. The TCR library used RNA extracted from PBMCs. Germline CDR1 reads LGHDT; CDR2 reads YNNKEL (reference sequence). The CDR3 is 11 amino acids. The authors built TCR beta libraries using iRepertoire HTBI primers and Arm-PCR of CDR3 regions. TCRdb ran MiXCR on the multiplex PCR reads and lists one entry per CDR3 protein. The repertoire holds about 540,000 distinct CDR3 sequences, with about 13% as singletons. The same specimen was also included in a second study, on T cells in Graves' hyperthyroidism and ophthalmopathy.

The chain recombines TRBV3-1 with TRBJ2-3; no definite D call. This clonotype was sampled from a man aged 25-40 years with Graves disease. Sequencing was performed on peripheral blood mononuclear cells (PBMCs), taken at new diagnosis, from a patient treated with antithyroid drugs. CDR3 sequence reads: CASSQGPAPFF. The CDR3 DNA follows: TGTGCCAGCAGCCAAGGTCCAGCTCCCTTCTTT.